Sequencing of this TCR beta chain was carried out in a study of technical replicates of blood from several donors. This clone was seen only once. Here immunoSEQ multiplex PCR was the method, and the copy in TCRdb shows in-frame clones only, minus some. The sample consists of 8,500 to 10,000 clones, around 92% of them appearing once. Sequenced sample: PBMCs. The clonotype originates from a human donor in good health.

This CDR3 is CAWSAGTTGNTIYF. CDR3 DNA sequence: TGTGCCTGGAGTGCCGGGACAACCGGAAACACCATATATTTT. The chain uses TRBV30 and TRBJ1-3, with D possibly matching TRBD1 (6 bases). V dropped 1 base and J dropped 4 bases, with 11 bases sitting between them. The CDR3 runs 14 residues. Germline V gene data show CDR1 as GTSNPN and CDR2 as SVGIG (reference sequence).